The 21 T cell receptor beta chains below were found in one sample sequenced in a study of T cell responses to AZD1222 COVID-19 vaccine. Clones were sequenced by immunoSEQ multiplex PCR, and TCRdb holds only the in-frame ones, with some missing. In the table there are around 140,000 clones, just under 95% of which are singletons. This sample comprised peripheral blood, obtained on day 0 of AZD1222 vaccination. These receptors all come from an adult in good health.

This rearrangement joins TRBV7-3 to TRBJ2-1, with 7 nucleotides matching TRBD2. V lost 2 bases to trimming and J lost 3 bases; unmatched junction nucleotides: 4. Looked up from germline, CDR1 is SGHTA and CDR2 is FQGTGA. The CDR3 has 15 residues. The CDR3, as DNA: TGTGCCAGCAGCTTATCTAGCGGAGTCTACAATGAGCAGTTCTTC. Its protein product is CASSLSSGVYNEQFF.

The chain carries TRBV6-5 and TRBJ2-1, with 7 bases fitting TRBD2. The ends lost 6 bases at V and 2 bases at J; junction bases unmatched: 7. This CDR3 comprises 15 residues. CDR1 and CDR2 (germline): MNHEY, SVGAGI. CDR3 sequence (DNA): TGTGCCAGCAGAAGCGGGATCGAGGCCTACAATGAGCAGTTCTTC. It codes for CASRSGIEAYNEQFF.

The V gene is TRBV20-1, the J gene TRBJ2-2, with D possibly being TRBD2 (5 bases). Trimming removed 3 bases at V and 3 bases at J, with 14 bases between. This CDR3 spans 15 amino acids. Germline CDR1 DFQATT, CDR2 SNEGSKA (reference sequence). CDR3 amino acids: CSASDTRWDTGELFF. For the CDR3, the DNA is TGCAGTGCTAGTGACACTAGGTGGGACACCGGGGAGCTGTTTTTT.

This clone has just one count. The CDR3 region is CSVERGTQYF. The CDR3 DNA is TGCAGCGTTGAACGGGGTACGCAGTATTTT. The V call is TRBV29-1, the J call TRBJ2-3; maybe TRBD2 (5 bases). Per the germline V gene, CDR1 is SQVTM and CDR2 is ANQGSEA. The CDR3 sequence is 10 residues long. The V end was cut by 2 bases, the J end by 8 bases, with 5 bases between.

V and J are TRBV6-5 and TRBJ2-1, with D tentatively TRBD1 (6 bases). The CDR3 has 16 residues. Germline V lookup: CDR1 MNHEY, CDR2 SVGAGI. The ends were cut back, 2 bases at V and 3 bases at J, with 14 bases in the middle. The CDR3 here is CASSYGTRKIYNEQFF. The CDR3 DNA is TGTGCCAGCAGTTACGGGACACGTAAGATCTACAATGAGCAGTTCTTC.

This clone was seen repeatedly, ten times or more. The sample has other DNA sequences that encode this CDR3 too. The chain couples TRBV5-1 to TRBJ1-3; D is undetermined. Deletions cut 4 bases from V and 0 bases from J, with 8 bases between. CDR3 length: 14 residues. Germline lookup yields CDR1 SGHRS and CDR2 YFSETQ. The CDR3 protein is CASSLDGSGNTIYF. As DNA, the CDR3 is TGCGCCAGCAGCCTCGACGGCTCTGGAAACACCATATATTTT.

This chain uses TRBV11-2 with TRBJ1-1; TRBD1 might be the D (5 bases). The germline V and J ends were trimmed by 3 bases and 4 bases, with 12 bases remaining between them. CDR1 and CDR2 (germline): SGHAT, FQNNGV. This CDR3 is 14 amino acids long. CDR3: CASSLDIGGTEAFF. In nucleotides, the CDR3 is TGTGCCAGCAGCTTGGACATAGGAGGCACTGAAGCTTTCTTT.

V is TRBV19 and J is TRBJ1-6, with no clear D. This CDR3 has 14 residues. V was pared by 0 bases and J by 8 bases, with 8 bases between. Germline-derived CDR1 and CDR2 are LNHDA and SQIVND (reference sequence). The DNA for the CDR3 is TGTGCCAGTAGTATAGATGCCAGTTATTCACCCCTCCACTTT. Protein sequence: CASSIDASYSPLHF.

The J gene is TRBJ2-7, the V gene TRBV27; the match to TRBD1 covers 12 bases. With 5 bases clipped from V and 3 bases from J, the junction kept 5 bases outside the gene matches. This CDR3 is built from 15 residues. Germline V gene sequence: CDR1 MNHEY, CDR2 SMNVEV (reference sequence). The CDR3 nucleotides are TGTGCCAGCAGTCCCGGGACAGGGGGCTTCTACGAGCAGTACTTC. It encodes CASSPGTGGFYEQYF.

In this sample, this clone turned up once. The chain couples TRBV3-1 (or the pseudogene TRBV3-2) to TRBJ1-3, with D perhaps matching TRBD1 (5 bases). Trimming removed 6 bases at V and 0 bases at J, with 18 bases between. This CDR3 comprises 17 residues. The germline V gene encodes CDR1 LGHDT and CDR2 YNNKEL (reference sequence). Here the CDR3 DNA reads TGTGCCAGCAGAGCAACTTCAGGGCGTTCCTCTGGAAACACCATATATTTT. Translation: CASRATSGRSSGNTIYF.

The CDR3 DNA sequence: TGTGCCAGCAGTGAATCGGGGCTTAATTGGTCACCCCTCCACTTT. Translated, it gives CASSESGLNWSPLHF. The V and J genes are TRBV2 and TRBJ1-6; TRBD1 might be the D (5 bases). V lost 2 bases to trimming and J lost 10 bases, with 15 bases between them. The CDR3 runs to 15 residues. Germline V gene data show CDR1 as SNHLY and CDR2 as FYNNEI.

This clone was seen once. The chain employs TRBV7-2 and TRBJ1-6, with a weak D call TRBD1 (6 bases). This CDR3 comprises 13 residues. V lost 0 bases and J lost 18, with 15 bases in between. Per germline, CDR1 SGHTA and CDR2 FQGNSA. The CDR3 protein is CASSLARQERSHF. CDR3 bases: TGTGCCAGCAGCTTAGCGAGACAGGAAAGGTCCCACTTT.

This chain joins TRBV11-2 and TRBJ2-2, with 9 bases aligning to TRBD2. V lost 11 bases and J lost 5; bases outside the gene matches: 12. Germline loops: CDR1 SGHAT, CDR2 FQNNGV. The CDR3 spans 15 residues. DNA for the CDR3: TGTGCCTCCTCAAGAGTAGCGGGAGCGACCGGGGAGCTGTTTTTT. Its translation is CASSRVAGATGELFF. Together with reference TRBV11-2 and TRBJ2-2, the CDR3 gives the full variable domain: EAGVAQSPRYKIIEKRQSVAFWCNPISGHATLYWYQQILGQGPKLLIQFQNNGVVDDSQLPKDRFSAERLKGVDSTLKIQPAKLEDSAVYLCASSRVAGATGELFFGEGSRLTVL.

J is TRBJ2-5 and V is TRBV18; 9 bases are a match to TRBD2. Germline CDR1 is KGHSH and CDR2 is LQKENI. V gave up 4 bases and J gave up 1 base; unmatched junction bases: 4. The CDR3 extends over 15 amino acids. The CDR3 nucleotides are TGTGCCAGCTCACTGTCTAGCGGGGCCCAAGAGACCCAGTACTTC. Translated, it gives CASSLSSGAQETQYF. Combining the CDR3 with reference TRBV18 and TRBJ2-5 gives the whole variable domain NAGVMQNPRHLVRRRGQEARLRCSPMKGHSHVYWYRQLPEEGLKFMVYLQKENIIDESGMPKERFSAEFPKEGPSILRIQQVVRGDSAAYFCASSLSSGAQETQYFGPGTRLLVL.

The V gene is TRBV4-1, the J gene TRBJ1-1, with a weak D call TRBD1 (6 bases). The V end lost 3 bases, the J end lost 14 bases, and 22 bases lay between the germline ends. CDR1 is MGHRA and CDR2 is YSYEKL in the germline V gene. This CDR3 spans 14 amino acids. The CDR3 nucleotides read TGCGCCAGCAGCCAGCCTACTTTAGGGGGGGAGTCGTTCTTT. It encodes CASSQPTLGGESFF.

This chain uses TRBV28 with TRBJ2-1; maybe TRBD2 (6 bases). The CDR3 runs to 15 residues. V was shortened by 3 bases and J by 4 bases, with 13 bases between the two germline ends. Germline V gene data show CDR1 as MDHEN and CDR2 as SYDVKM. CDR3 amino acids: CASSFTRETYNEQFF. Written as DNA, the CDR3 is TGTGCCAGCAGTTTTACCCGGGAGACGTACAATGAGCAGTTCTTC.

The J gene is TRBJ1-2, the V gene TRBV27; a weak D match, TRBD1 (6 bases). V gave up 9 bases and J gave up 6 bases, with 11 bases separating them. Germline CDR1 is MNHEY and CDR2 is SMNVEV (reference sequence). CDR3 length: 11 amino acids. The CDR3 region is CASRGADGYTF. The CDR3 nucleotides read TGTGCCAGTCGGGGGGCCGATGGCTACACCTTC.

This sequence joins TRBV2 and TRBJ1-3; D remains ambiguous. This CDR3 comprises 15 residues. Trimming removed 5 bases at V and 0 bases at J, with 11 bases between. Germline V gene data show CDR1 as SNHLY and CDR2 as FYNNEI. The chain's CDR3 is CASSIGTVSGNTIYF. In nucleotides, the CDR3 is TGTGCCAGCAGTATAGGCACCGTCTCTGGAAACACCATATATTTT.

J is TRBJ2-3 and V is TRBV10-3; 11 nucleotides agree with TRBD2. J was trimmed by 0 bases and V by 11 bases; bases with no gene match: 4. Germline values: CDR1 ENHRY, CDR2 SYGVKD. CDR3 length: 14 residues. Written as DNA, the CDR3 is TGTGCCGTGGGGACTAGCGGCAGCACAGATACGCAGTATTTT. Translation gives CAVGTSGSTDTQYF.

The chain uses TRBV24-1 and TRBJ2-1; TRBD2 matches 11 bases. The CDR3 is 15 residues long. Trimming at V came to 2 bases and at J to 8 bases, leaving 4 bases not matched to a gene. Per germline, CDR1 KGHDR and CDR2 SFDVKD. The chain's CDR3 is CATSDSGTSGDEQFF. CDR3 nucleotide sequence: TGTGCCACCAGTGATTCCGGGACTAGCGGTGATGAGCAGTTCTTC.

V usage is TRBV28 and J usage is TRBJ2-7, with 7 bases lining up with TRBD2. Trimming at V came to 3 bases and at J to 2 bases, leaving 7 bases not matched to a gene. CDR3 length equals 15 residues. CDR1 is MDHEN and CDR2 is SYDVKM in the germline V gene. The CDR3 reads CASSLMGEGTYEQYF. The CDR3 bases are TGTGCCAGCAGTTTGATGGGGGAGGGTACCTACGAGCAGTACTTC.